This entry lists 18 T cell receptor beta chains sequenced from one sample in a study of OX40 agonist ivuxolimab in advanced cancers. Generated by immunoSEQ multiplex PCR, the TCRdb table keeps only in-frame clones and is missing some. The sample gives approximately 72,000 clones, approximately 82% of which show up once; 1.6% is in the top ten. Sequenced here: CD4+ or CD8+ T cells sorted from blood, sampled in a trial of the OX40 agonist ivuxolimab. The receptors here all came from an adult with an advanced solid tumor such as melanoma, head and neck, liver or kidney cancer.

This clone was counted a few times. This chain links TRBV7-3 with TRBJ2-3; 14 bases are a match to TRBD2. The CDR3 totals 18 residues. Per germline, CDR1 SGHTA and CDR2 FQGTGA. The junction had 4 bases not matched to a gene; V was cut back by 1 base and J by 1 base. The CDR3 spells CASSLRLAGGPGTDTQYF. The CDR3 region has the DNA TGTGCCAGCAGCTTAAGACTAGCGGGAGGGCCGGGCACAGATACGCAGTATTTT.

The rearrangement uses TRBV7-2 and TRBJ2-3; TRBD1 matches at 7 bases. V shed 5 bases and J 3 bases; nucleotides not matched to a gene: 11. The CDR3 totals 16 residues. Looked up from germline, CDR1 is SGHTA and CDR2 is FQGNSA. The CDR3 coding sequence is TGTGCCAGCAGCCTGACCGGGACAGTCCCAACAGATACGCAGTATTTT. Protein: CASSLTGTVPTDTQYF. Filled out from reference TRBV7-2 and TRBJ2-3, the complete variable domain reads GAGVSQSPSNKVTEKGKDVELRCDPISGHTALYWYRQSLGQGLEFLIYFQGNSAPDKSGLPSDRFSAERTGGSVSTLTIQRTQQEDSAVYLCASSLTGTVPTDTQYFGPGTRLTVL.

This sequence joins TRBV9 and TRBJ1-1, with 10 nucleotides matching TRBD1. Germline V gene data show CDR1 as SGDLS and CDR2 as YYNGEE. Trimming at V came to 3 bases and at J to 4 bases, leaving 6 bases not matched to a gene. This CDR3 has 15 amino acids. In nucleotides, the CDR3 is TGTGCCAGCAGCGCGACAGGGGGCGGTTCCACTGAAGCTTTCTTT. This encodes CASSATGGGSTEAFF.

The CDR3 spells CASRYGQERAYSHPNQPQHF. The CDR3 DNA sequence: TGTGCAAGTCGCTACGGACAGGAGCGAGCTTACTCCCATCCTAATCAGCCCCAGCATTTT. The J gene is TRBJ1-5, the V gene TRBV12-2; TRBD1, as called in the table, went unchecked against the DNA. TRBV12-2 is designated a pseudogene. The CDR3 sequence is 20 residues long.

This sequence joins TRBV27 and TRBJ2-7, with D perhaps TRBD1 or TRBD2 (5 bases each). Trimming shortened V by 6 bases and J by 3 bases, and 21 bases separated the two germline ends. The CDR3 contains 16 residues. Germline V CDR1 and CDR2: MNHEY, SMNVEV (reference sequence). CDR3 residues: CASSRTPGTGSYEQYF. CDR3 DNA sequence: TGTGCCAGCAGCCGCACCCCGGGGACGGGAAGCTACGAGCAGTACTTC.

The chain joins TRBV7-3 to TRBJ2-2, with 7 bases identical to TRBD1. CDR1 and CDR2 from the germline V gene are SGHTA and FQGTGA. The CDR3 loop spans 16 amino acids. V lost 5 bases to trimming and J lost 0 bases; unmatched junction nucleotides: 6. This chain's CDR3 is CASSRTGVANTGELFF. The DNA of the CDR3 is TGTGCCAGCAGCCGGACAGGTGTCGCGAACACCGGGGAGCTGTTTTTT.

The chain employs TRBV7-9 and TRBJ2-4; no definite D call. Germline-derived CDR1 and CDR2 are SEHNR and FQNEAQ (reference sequence). The CDR3 length is 11 residues. V shed 1 base and J shed 5 bases, with 0 bases lying between them. The CDR3 sequence: CASSLENIQYF. The CDR3 nucleotides read TGTGCCAGCAGCTTAGAAAACATTCAGTACTTC. The full variable domain, with the rest looked up from reference TRBV7-9 and TRBJ2-4, is DTGVSQNPRHKITKRGQNVTFRCDPISEHNRLYWYRQTLGQGPEFLTYFQNEAQLEKSRLLSDRFSAERPKGSFSTLEIQRTEQGDSAMYLCASSLENIQYFGAGTRLSVL.

V gene TRBV6-4 combines with J gene TRBJ2-2, with D hard to call. In germline, CDR1 is MRHNA, CDR2 SNTAGT. The V end lost 2 bases, the J end lost 5 bases, and 6 bases lay between the germline ends. The CDR3 extends over 13 amino acids. The CDR3 nucleotides are TGTGCCAGCAGTGACAGGGAAACCGGGGAGCTGTTTTTT. As protein: CASSDRETGELFF.

The chain carries TRBV30 and TRBJ2-1; D may match TRBD1 or TRBD2 (6 bases each). Trimming took off 8 bases at V and 9 bases at J, with 26 bases between the two ends. CDR3 size: 15 residues. Germline CDR1 is GTSNPN and CDR2 is SVGIG (reference sequence). CDR3 loop: CAPRGPGPRYGEQFF. The CDR3 region has the DNA TGTGCCCCACGGGGGCCGGGACCGCGTTATGGTGAGCAGTTCTTC.

This clone counts as medium-sized. At one boundary the junction diverges from the germline segment, which might be a read error. This chain links TRBV7-2 with TRBJ2-1; D is unresolved. This CDR3 comprises 11 residues. Germline assignment: CDR1 SGHTA and CDR2 FQGNSA. The DNA for the CDR3 is TGTGCCAGCAGCTCCTACTATGAGCAGTTCTTC. It codes for CASSSYYEQFF.

This clone was counted between two and nine times. The gene calls are TRBV5-6 and TRBJ1-2; 11 bases line up with TRBD1. V gave up 6 bases and J gave up 6 bases; unmatched junction bases: 13. This CDR3 spans 16 amino acids. CDR1 is SGHDT and CDR2 is YYEEEE in the germline V gene. CDR3 sequence (DNA): TGTGCCAGCACCACCCCCCGGGACAGGGGGTACCATGGCTACACCTTC. Translating it yields CASTTPRDRGYHGYTF.

The chain carries TRBV28 and TRBJ1-3, with unresolved D. This CDR3 has 14 amino acids. The germline gives CDR1 MDHEN, CDR2 SYDVKM. Trimming stripped 8 bases from V and 1 base from J, with 12 bases between. CDR3 sequence reads: CASWKETSGNTIYF. The CDR3, as DNA: TGTGCCAGCTGGAAAGAGACTTCTGGAAACACCATATATTTT. Full variable domain (missing parts from reference TRBV28 and TRBJ1-3): DVKVTQSSRYLVKRTGEKVFLECVQDMDHENMFWYRQDPGLGLRLIYFSYDVKMKEKGDIPEGYSVSREKKERFSLILESASTNQTSMYLCASWKETSGNTIYFGEGSWLTVV.

The V call is TRBV18, the J call TRBJ2-1; D might be TRBD2 (6 bases). The length of the CDR3 is 14 residues. Germline CDR1 and CDR2: KGHSH and LQKENI. Trimming removed 2 bases at V and 4 bases at J, with 9 bases between. In DNA, the CDR3 is TGTGCCAGCTCACCATTGGCGGGGTACAATGAGCAGTTCTTC. It translates to CASSPLAGYNEQFF.

The table lists this clone with a count of one. This rearrangement joins TRBV4-2 to TRBJ1-5, with unresolved D. The germline V and J ends were trimmed by 1 base and 5 bases, with 21 bases remaining between them. The germline gives CDR1 LGHNA, CDR2 YNFKEQ. This CDR3 comprises 18 residues. The CDR3 DNA reads as TGTGCCAGCAGCCAAGTATATAATAGGCGATCCAGCTATCAGCCCCAGCATTTT. Translation gives CASSQVYNRRSSYQPQHF.

The sample holds one count of this clone. V and J are TRBV6-5 and TRBJ2-7; D is possibly TRBD2 (5 bases). Trimming cost V 5 bases and J 0 bases, with 14 bases left between them. Germline V gene lookup returns CDR1 MNHEY and CDR2 SVGAGI. The CDR3 runs to 15 residues. CDR3 amino acids: CASSTFGGASYEQYF. DNA of the CDR3: TGTGCCAGCAGTACCTTTGGAGGAGCCTCCTACGAGCAGTACTTC.

About this clone itself: Compared with germline, one end of the junction differs, possibly owing to a read error. The chain recombines TRBV25-1 with TRBJ2-2, with 8 bases that match TRBD2. CDR1 MGHDK and CDR2 SYGVNS come from the germline V gene. This CDR3 has 14 amino acids. CDR3 nucleotide sequence: TGTGCCAGTAGTGACAGCGGGAGCTCCGGGGAGCTGTTTTTT. Its protein product is CASSDSGSSGELFF.

The table lists this clone with a count of one. The chain employs TRBV10-3 and TRBJ2-7; 7 nucleotides align to TRBD2. With V trimmed by 0 bases and J by 7 bases, 6 bases remained unmatched. CDR3 size: 14 residues. Germline values: CDR1 ENHRY, CDR2 SYGVKD. The CDR3 protein is CAISESKEGGEQYF. The CDR3 DNA reads as TGTGCCATCAGTGAGTCGAAGGAGGGAGGGGAGCAGTACTTC.

V usage is TRBV7-2 and J usage is TRBJ1-5; TRBD1 matches at 9 bases. Germline-derived CDR1 and CDR2 are SGHTA and FQGNSA. The CDR3 covers 15 residues. V lost 5 bases and J lost 7; bases outside the gene matches: 9. CDR3 amino acids: CASSPTTGGRQPQHF. CDR3 nucleotides: TGTGCCAGCAGCCCGACGACAGGGGGAAGGCAGCCCCAGCATTTT. The full variable domain, in which reference TRBV7-2 and TRBJ1-5 provide the parts outside the CDR3, is GAGVSQSPSNKVTEKGKDVELRCDPISGHTALYWYRQSLGQGLEFLIYFQGNSAPDKSGLPSDRFSAERTGGSVSTLTIQRTQQEDSAVYLCASSPTTGGRQPQHFGDGTRLSIL.